The clone carrying this TCR beta chain was detected only a few times. The V gene's germline CDR1 is SGHTA and CDR2 FQGNSA. Trimming shortened V by 3 bases and J by 0 bases, and 16 bases separated the two germline ends. This CDR3 has 17 amino acids. This specimen comes from a study of blood T cell repertoires in COVID-19. The wider study: The analysed material was cDNA or gDNA that came from T cells, B-cell-depleted T cells, or PBMCs.

TCRdb keeps only in-frame clones here, not all; method: immunoSEQ multiplex PCR. This sample has 200,000 to 300,000 clones, with 84% found just once. The specimen sequenced was peripheral blood. The chain recombines TRBV7-2 with TRBJ2-3, with TRBD2 as a possible D gene (6 bases). This sequence originates from a human donor in a cohort sampled during active COVID-19. Here the CDR3 DNA reads TGTGCCAGCAGCTTGGATATACTAGCTTGGAGCACAGATACGCAGTATTTT. This gives the protein CASSLDILAWSTDTQYF.